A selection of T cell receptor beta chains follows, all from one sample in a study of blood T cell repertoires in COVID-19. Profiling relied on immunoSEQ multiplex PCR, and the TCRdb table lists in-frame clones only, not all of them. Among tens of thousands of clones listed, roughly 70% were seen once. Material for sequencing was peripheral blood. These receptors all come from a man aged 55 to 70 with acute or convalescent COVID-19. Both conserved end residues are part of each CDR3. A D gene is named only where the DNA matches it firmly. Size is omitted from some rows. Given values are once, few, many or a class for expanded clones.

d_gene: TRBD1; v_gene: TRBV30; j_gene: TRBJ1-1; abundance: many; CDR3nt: TGTGCCTGGAGTCCCCTGGGACAGACTAACACTGAAGCTTTCTTT; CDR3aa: CAWSPLGQTNTEAFF
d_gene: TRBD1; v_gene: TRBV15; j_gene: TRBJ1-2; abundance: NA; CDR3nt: TGTGCCACCAGCAGAGAGGGGACAGCTGTCTATGGCTACACCTTC; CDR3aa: CATSREGTAVYGYTF
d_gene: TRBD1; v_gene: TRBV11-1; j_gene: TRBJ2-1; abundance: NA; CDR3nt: TGTGCCAGCAGCTCTCCCCGGGACAGGGGATACAATGAGCAGTTCTTC; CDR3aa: CASSSPRDRGYNEQFF
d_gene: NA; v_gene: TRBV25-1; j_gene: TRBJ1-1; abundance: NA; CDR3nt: TGTGCCAGCGAGGATACTGAAGCTTTCTTT; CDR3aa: CASEDTEAFF
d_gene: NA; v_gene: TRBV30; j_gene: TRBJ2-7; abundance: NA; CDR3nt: TGTGCCTGGAGGACAGTAAACTACGAGCAGTACTTC; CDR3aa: CAWRTVNYEQYF
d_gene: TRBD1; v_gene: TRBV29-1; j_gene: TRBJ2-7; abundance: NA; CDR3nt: TGCAGCGTGGAAGCCGGGACAGGGGCCGAGCAGTACTTC; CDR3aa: CSVEAGTGAEQYF
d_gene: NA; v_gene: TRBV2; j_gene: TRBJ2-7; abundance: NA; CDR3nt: TGTGCCAGCAGTGAAGCGCTAGGCGGAACCTACGAGCAGTACTTC; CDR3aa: CASSEALGGTYEQYF
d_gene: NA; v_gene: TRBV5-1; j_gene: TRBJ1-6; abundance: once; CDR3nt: TGCGCCAGCAGCTCCTCACTGAGCTCCTATAATTCACCCCTCCACTTT; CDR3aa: CASSSSLSSYNSPLHF
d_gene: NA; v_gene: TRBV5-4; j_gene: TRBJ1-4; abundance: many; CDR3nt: TGTGCCAGCAGCTTGGGACAGTCTAATGAAAAACTGTTTTTT; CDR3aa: CASSLGQSNEKLFF
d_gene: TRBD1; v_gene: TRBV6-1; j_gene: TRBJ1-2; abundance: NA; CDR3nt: TGTGCCAGCAGTGAATGGGGGACAGGGGGAGTCGGCTATGGCTACACCTTC; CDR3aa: CASSEWGTGGVGYGYTF
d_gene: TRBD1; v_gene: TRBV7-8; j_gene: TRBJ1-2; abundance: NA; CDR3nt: TGTGCCAGCAGCTTAACGATGGGACAGATTGATGGCTACACCTTC; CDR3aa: CASSLTMGQIDGYTF
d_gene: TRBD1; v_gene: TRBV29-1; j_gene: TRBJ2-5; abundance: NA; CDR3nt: TGCAGCGCCACCCTGGACAGGTACCAAGAGACCCAGTACTTC; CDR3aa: CSATLDRYQETQYF
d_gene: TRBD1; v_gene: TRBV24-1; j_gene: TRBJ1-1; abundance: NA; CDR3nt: TGTGCCACCAGTGATGGGGACAGGGGGCGGAACACTGAAGCTTTCTTT; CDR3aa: CATSDGDRGRNTEAFF
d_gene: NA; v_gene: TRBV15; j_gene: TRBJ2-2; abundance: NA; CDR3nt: TGTGCCACCAGCTCGGGGTGGCCGAACACCGGGGAGCTGTTTTTT; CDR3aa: CATSSGWPNTGELFF
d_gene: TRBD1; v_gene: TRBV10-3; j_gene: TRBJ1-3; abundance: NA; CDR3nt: TGTGCCACCCCAGGGGGCTCTGGAAACACCATATATTTT; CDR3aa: CATPGGSGNTIYF
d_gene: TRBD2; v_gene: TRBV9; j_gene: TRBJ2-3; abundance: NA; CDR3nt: TGTGCCAGCAGCGTGGGACTAGCGGGGCCGACAGATACGCAGTATTTT; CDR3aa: CASSVGLAGPTDTQYF
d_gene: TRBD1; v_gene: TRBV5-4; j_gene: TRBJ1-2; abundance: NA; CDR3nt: TGTGCCAGCAGCGTGCCTCGGGACAGCGGCTACACCTTC; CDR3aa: CASSVPRDSGYTF
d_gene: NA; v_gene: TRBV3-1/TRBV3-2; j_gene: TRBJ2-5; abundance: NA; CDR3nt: TGTGCCAGCAGCCAAGCTGGGGCAGGACAAGAGACCCAGTACTTC; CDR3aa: CASSQAGAGQETQYF
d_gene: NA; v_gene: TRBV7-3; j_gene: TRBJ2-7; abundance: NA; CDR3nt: TGTGCCAGCAGCTTTCCGGGGTCCTACGAGCAGTACTTC; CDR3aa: CASSFPGSYEQYF
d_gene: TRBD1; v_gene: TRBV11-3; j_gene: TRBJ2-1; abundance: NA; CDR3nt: TGTGCCACAGGGGGACAGAACAATGAGCAGTTCTTC; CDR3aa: CATGGQNNEQFF
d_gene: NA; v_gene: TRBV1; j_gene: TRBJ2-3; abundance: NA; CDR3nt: TGCACGGGACGCGGCGGGGGTAGCACAGATACGCAGTATTTT; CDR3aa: CTGRGGGSTDTQYF
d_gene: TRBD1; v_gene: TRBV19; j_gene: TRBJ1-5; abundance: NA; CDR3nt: TGTGCCAGTACCGACCTCAGGGGGCGCGGTCGAAGCAATCAGCCCCAGCATTTT; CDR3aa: CASTDLRGRGRSNQPQHF
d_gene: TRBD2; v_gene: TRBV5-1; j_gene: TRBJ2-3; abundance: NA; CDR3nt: TGCGCCAGCAGCCGAGCGGGAGTGAGCACAGATACGCAGTATTTT; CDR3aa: CASSRAGVSTDTQYF
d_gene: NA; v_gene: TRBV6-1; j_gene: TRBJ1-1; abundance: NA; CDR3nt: TGTGCCAGCAGTGAAGCGGCAGATGGTGAAGCTTTCTTT; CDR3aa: CASSEAADGEAFF
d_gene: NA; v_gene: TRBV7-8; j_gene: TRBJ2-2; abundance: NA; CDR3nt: TGTGCCAGCAGCTCATACACCGGGGAGCTGTTTTTT; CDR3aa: CASSSYTGELFF
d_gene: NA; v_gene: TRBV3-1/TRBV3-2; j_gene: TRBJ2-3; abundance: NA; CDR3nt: TGTGCCACCACGCCGGGTCTCATCACAGATACGCAGTATTTT; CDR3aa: CATTPGLITDTQYF
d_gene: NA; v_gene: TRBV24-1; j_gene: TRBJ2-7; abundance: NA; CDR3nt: TGTGCCACTGCGGCGGGAAGCTCCTACGAGCAGTACTTC; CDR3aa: CATAAGSSYEQYF
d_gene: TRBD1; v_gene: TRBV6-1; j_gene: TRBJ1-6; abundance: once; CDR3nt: TGTGCCAGCAGGCAGGGGGCCCCCCCGAATTCACCCCTCCACTTT; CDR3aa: CASRQGAPPNSPLHF
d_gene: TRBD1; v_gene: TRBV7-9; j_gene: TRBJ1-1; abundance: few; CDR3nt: TGTGCCAGCAGCCTAGGACAGGGATTCAACACTGAAGCTTTCTTT; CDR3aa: CASSLGQGFNTEAFF
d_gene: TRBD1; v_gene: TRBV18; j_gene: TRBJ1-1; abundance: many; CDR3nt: TGTGCCAGCTCACGGTTACAGGGGGCGAACACTGAAGCTTTCTTT; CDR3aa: CASSRLQGANTEAFF
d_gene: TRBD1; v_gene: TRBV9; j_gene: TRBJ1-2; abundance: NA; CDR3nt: TGTGCCAGCAGCGAACGGACAGGCACTAACTATGGCTACACCTTC; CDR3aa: CASSERTGTNYGYTF
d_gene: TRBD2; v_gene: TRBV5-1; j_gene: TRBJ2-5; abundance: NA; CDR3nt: TGCGCCAGCGGGCGGGGGGCCGAGGAGACCCAGTACTTC; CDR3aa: CASGRGAEETQYF
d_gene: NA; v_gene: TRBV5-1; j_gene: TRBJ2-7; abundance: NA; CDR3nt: TGCGCCAGCAGTCTATATTACGAGCAGTACTTC; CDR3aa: CASSLYYEQYF
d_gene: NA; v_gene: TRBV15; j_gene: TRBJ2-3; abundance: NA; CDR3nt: TGTGCCACCAGCGACGGACAGTTCACAGATACGCAGTATTTT; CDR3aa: CATSDGQFTDTQYF
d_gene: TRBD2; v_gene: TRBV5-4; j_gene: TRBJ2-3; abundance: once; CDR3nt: TGTGCCAGCAGCTTGCGGGAGGACAACACAGATACGCAGTATTTT; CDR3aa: CASSLREDNTDTQYF
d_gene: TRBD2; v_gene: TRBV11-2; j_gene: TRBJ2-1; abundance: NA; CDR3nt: TGTGCCAGCAGCAGGTCTAGCGGGAGGAATGAGCAGTTCTTC; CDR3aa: CASSRSSGRNEQFF
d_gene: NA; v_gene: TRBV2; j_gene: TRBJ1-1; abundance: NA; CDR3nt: TGTGCCAGCAGTGAAGGCAGGTCGAACACTGAAGCTTTCTTT; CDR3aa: CASSEGRSNTEAFF
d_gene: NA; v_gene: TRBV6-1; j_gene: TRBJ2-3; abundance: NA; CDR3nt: TGTGCCAGCAGTGAAGCTCTCGGGGCAGATACGCAGTATTTT; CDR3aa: CASSEALGADTQYF
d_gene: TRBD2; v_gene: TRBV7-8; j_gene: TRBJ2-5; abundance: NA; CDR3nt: TGTGCCAGCAGGGCGGGGGGTATTCAAGAGACCCAGTACTTC; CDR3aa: CASRAGGIQETQYF
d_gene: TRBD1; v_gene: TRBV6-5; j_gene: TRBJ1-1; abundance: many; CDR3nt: TGTGCCAGCAGGCGAGGGACAGGCCCCGAAGCTTTCTTT; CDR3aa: CASRRGTGPEAFF
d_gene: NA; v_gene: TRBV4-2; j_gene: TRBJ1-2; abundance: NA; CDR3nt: TGTGCCAGCAGCCAAGAAGAGACGGCGGGGCTGGCGAATGGCTACACCTTC; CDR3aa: CASSQEETAGLANGYTF
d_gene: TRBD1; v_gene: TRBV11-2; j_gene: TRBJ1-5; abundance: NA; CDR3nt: TGTGCCAGCAGCGTACAGGGGACGGAACAGCCCCAGCATTTT; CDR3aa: CASSVQGTEQPQHF
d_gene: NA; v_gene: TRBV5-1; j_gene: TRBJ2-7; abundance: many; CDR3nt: TGCGCCAGCAGGACCTTGTACAGGCGTAACTCCTACGAGCAGTACTTC; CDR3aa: CASRTLYRRNSYEQYF
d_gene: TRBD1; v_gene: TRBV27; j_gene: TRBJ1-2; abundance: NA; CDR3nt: TGTGCCAGCAGTTTATCGGGCGCAGGGGGATACTATGGCTACACCTTC; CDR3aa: CASSLSGAGGYYGYTF
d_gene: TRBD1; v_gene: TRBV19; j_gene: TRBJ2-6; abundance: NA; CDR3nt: TGTGCCAGTAGTACCCGGACAGGGTTGACTGGGGCCAACGTCCTGACTTTC; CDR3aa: CASSTRTGLTGANVLTF
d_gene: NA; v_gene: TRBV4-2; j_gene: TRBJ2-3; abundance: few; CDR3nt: TGTGCCAGCAGCCCCCCAGGGACCCGGGGGGATACGCAGTATTTT; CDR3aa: CASSPPGTRGDTQYF
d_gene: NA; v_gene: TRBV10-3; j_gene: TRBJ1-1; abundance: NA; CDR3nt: TGTGCCATCAGTGTTGAACAGAACACTGAAGCTTTCTTT; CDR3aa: CAISVEQNTEAFF
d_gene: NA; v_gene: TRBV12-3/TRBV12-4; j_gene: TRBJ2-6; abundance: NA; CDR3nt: TGTGCCAGCAGTTCGTGGGCCAACGTCCTGACTTTC; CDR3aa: CASSSWANVLTF
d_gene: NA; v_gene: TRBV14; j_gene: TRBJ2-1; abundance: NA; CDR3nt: TGTGCCAGCAGCCAAGCCGTGAATGAGCAGTTCTTC; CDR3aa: CASSQAVNEQFF
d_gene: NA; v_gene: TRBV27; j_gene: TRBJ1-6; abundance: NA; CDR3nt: TGTGCCAGCAGTGACAGGACCCCAGGGAATTCACCCCTCCACTTT; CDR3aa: CASSDRTPGNSPLHF
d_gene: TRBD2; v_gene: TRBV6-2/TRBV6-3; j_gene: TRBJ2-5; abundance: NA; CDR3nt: TGTGCCAGCAGTCTCGGACTAGCGGGGGCCCAAGAGACCCAGTACTTC; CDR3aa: CASSLGLAGAQETQYF
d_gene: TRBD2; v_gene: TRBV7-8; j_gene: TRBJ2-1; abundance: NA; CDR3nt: TGTGCCAGCAGCTTTCAGTCTACTAGCGGGAGGGTTCACAATGAGCAGTTCTTC; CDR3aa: CASSFQSTSGRVHNEQFF
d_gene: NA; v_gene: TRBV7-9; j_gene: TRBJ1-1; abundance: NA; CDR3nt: TGTGCCAGCAACGAGCAAAGGGGCACTGAAGCTTTCTTT; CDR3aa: CASNEQRGTEAFF
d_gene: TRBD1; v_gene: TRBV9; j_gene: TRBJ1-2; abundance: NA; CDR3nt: TGTGCCAGCAGCGTAGAGGACAGGGTCAAAGGCTACACCTTC; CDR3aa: CASSVEDRVKGYTF
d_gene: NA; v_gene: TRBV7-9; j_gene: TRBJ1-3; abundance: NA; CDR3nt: TGTGCCAGCAGCTCCTCCGCCGGTACCAACACCATATATTTT; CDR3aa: CASSSSAGTNTIYF
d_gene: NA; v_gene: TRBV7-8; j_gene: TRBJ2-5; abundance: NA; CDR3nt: TGTGCCAGCAGCTTCACTCTACAAGAGACCCAGTACTTC; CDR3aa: CASSFTLQETQYF
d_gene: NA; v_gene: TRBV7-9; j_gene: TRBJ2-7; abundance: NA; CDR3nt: TGTGCCAGCAGCCAAGGAGGGGTGAGGGAGCAGTACTTC; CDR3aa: CASSQGGVREQYF